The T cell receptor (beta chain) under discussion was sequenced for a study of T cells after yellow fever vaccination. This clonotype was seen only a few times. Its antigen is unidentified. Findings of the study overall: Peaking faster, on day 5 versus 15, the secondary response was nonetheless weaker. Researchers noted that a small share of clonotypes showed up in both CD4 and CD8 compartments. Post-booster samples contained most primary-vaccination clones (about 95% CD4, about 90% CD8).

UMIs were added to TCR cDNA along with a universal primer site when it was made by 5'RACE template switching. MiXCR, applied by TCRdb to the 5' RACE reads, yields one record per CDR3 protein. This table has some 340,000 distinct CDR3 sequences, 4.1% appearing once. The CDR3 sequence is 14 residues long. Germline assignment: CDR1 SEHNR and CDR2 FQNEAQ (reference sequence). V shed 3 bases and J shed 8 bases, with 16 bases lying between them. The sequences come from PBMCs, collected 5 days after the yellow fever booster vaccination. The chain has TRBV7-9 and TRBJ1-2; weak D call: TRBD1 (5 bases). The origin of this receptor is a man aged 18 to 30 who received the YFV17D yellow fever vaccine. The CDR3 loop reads CASSLRGETGGYTF. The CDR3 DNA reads TGTGCCAGCAGCTTGAGGGGTGAGACCGGGGGCTACACCTTC. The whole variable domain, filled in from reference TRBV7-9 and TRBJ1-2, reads DTGVSQNPRHKITKRGQNVTFRCDPISEHNRLYWYRQTLGQGPEFLTYFQNEAQLEKSRLLSDRFSAERPKGSFSTLEIQRTEQGDSAMYLCASSLRGETGGYTFGSGTRLTVV.